These 30 T cell receptor beta chains originate from one sample sequenced in a study of cytomegalovirus exposure and HLA in healthy donors. Primers for the PCR totalled 60 Vbeta and 13 Jbeta. This table comes from immunoSEQ multiplex PCR, and its TCRdb copy is limited to in-frame clones, with some not included. Here the sample spans some 150,000 clones, over 8% being singletons. The sequenced sample was PBMCs. The receptors here all came from a male donor in good health and CMV-seronegative.

This clone was counted a few times. This sequence joins TRBV7-2 and TRBJ2-5, with D perhaps matching TRBD1 (5 bases). This CDR3 contains 14 residues. V was shortened by 3 bases and J by 2 bases, with 10 bases between the two germline ends. Germline CDR1 is SGHTA and CDR2 is FQGNSA. The CDR3 loop is CASSFPTGQETQYF. CDR3 DNA: TGTGCCAGCAGCTTTCCAACAGGTCAAGAGACCCAGTACTTC.

Only a few counts were recorded for this clone. The chain joins TRBV4-2 to TRBJ2-7, with D maybe TRBD2 (7 bases). Trimming took 4 bases from V and 2 from J, leaving 18 bases between them. CDR1 is LGHNA and CDR2 is YNFKEQ in the germline V gene. The CDR3 spans 16 residues. Here the CDR3 DNA reads TGTGCCAGCAGCCGAAGGGGGGGGGACGGAACCTACGAGCAGTACTTC. Its translation: CASSRRGGDGTYEQYF.

This clone showed up just a few times. This sequence joins TRBV4-3 and TRBJ2-5; TRBD2 is a possible D gene (5 bases). Trimming cost V 0 bases and J 5 bases, with 10 bases left between them. Germline V gene sequence: CDR1 LGHNA, CDR2 YSLEER. CDR3 length: 14 amino acids. The CDR3 here is CASSQDSGRETQYF. For the CDR3, the DNA is TGCGCCAGCAGCCAAGACTCGGGAAGGGAGACCCAGTACTTC.

CDR3 nucleotide sequence: TGTGCCAGCAGCTTAGGCGGGGTTCCTGAAGCTTTCTTT. Its translation: CASSLGGVPEAFF. The chain joins TRBV11-2 to TRBJ1-1; D call uncertain. Trimming took 1 base from V and 6 from J, leaving 9 bases between them. The germline V gene has CDR1 SGHAT and CDR2 FQNNGV. The CDR3 is made up of 13 amino acids.

The table lists this clone with a few counts. The rearrangement joins TRBV4-3 to TRBJ1-5; 9 bases line up with TRBD1. This CDR3 has 14 amino acids. V was clipped by 3 bases and J by 11 bases; unmatched bases: 8. Germline lookup yields CDR1 LGHNA and CDR2 YSLEER. CDR3 in amino acids: CASSQGTGTWAQHF. The CDR3 DNA reads TGCGCCAGCAGCCAGGGGACAGGGACTTGGGCCCAGCATTTT.

The chain has TRBV5-4 and TRBJ1-1; maybe TRBD1 (5 bases). The CDR3 loop spans 12 amino acids. The germline CDR1 and CDR2 sequences are SGHNT and YYREEE (reference sequence). V was cut by 0 bases and J by 10 bases, with 10 bases left in between. The CDR3 reads CASSLEAGRAFF. For the CDR3, the DNA is TGTGCCAGCAGCTTGGAGGCAGGGCGAGCTTTCTTT.

Regarding this clone: At the DNA level, this CDR3 is encoded by other sequences in the same sample as well. J is TRBJ2-7 and V is TRBV29-1, with 7 bases identical to TRBD2. The trim removed 2 bases at V and 6 bases at J, leaving 1 base unmatched. CDR3 size: 11 residues. The germline gives CDR1 SQVTM, CDR2 ANQGSEA. The CDR3: CSVELAAEQYF. In DNA form, the CDR3 reads TGCAGCGTTGAACTAGCGGCCGAGCAGTACTTC.

CDR3 loop: CASTRDTMNTEAFF. The CDR3 DNA follows: TGTGCCAGCACTCGGGACACGATGAACACTGAAGCTTTCTTT. This chain connects TRBV9 to TRBJ1-1, with D possibly matching TRBD1 (6 bases). V lost 6 bases to trimming and J lost 0 bases, with 12 bases between them. Germline V gives CDR1 SGDLS, CDR2 YYNGEE. The CDR3 has 14 residues.

This clone was detected a few times. The V gene is TRBV6-5, the J gene TRBJ2-1; the match to TRBD1 covers 9 bases. The CDR3 loop spans 16 amino acids. CDR1 is MNHEY and CDR2 is SVGAGI in the germline V gene. J gave up 3 bases and V 4 bases, and 7 bases lay outside the gene matches. Here the CDR3 reads CASSFGTGTVYNEQFF. The CDR3 DNA follows: TGTGCCAGCAGTTTCGGGACAGGGACAGTCTACAATGAGCAGTTCTTC.

This clone was found a few times. The chain couples TRBV4-1 to TRBJ2-7; TRBD1 matches at 9 bases. Germline CDR1 and CDR2: MGHRA and YSYEKL. V trimming: 2 bases; J trimming: 5 bases; junction bases outside the gene matches: 10. This CDR3 has 16 amino acids. DNA of the CDR3: TGCGCCAGCAGCCAACAGCCCGGACAGGGGTTCCACGAGCAGTACTTC. Amino acids: CASSQQPGQGFHEQYF.

This clone was seen more than once but under ten times. Other DNA sequences from this sample encode an identical CDR3 as well. The chain has TRBV28 and TRBJ2-3, with D hard to call. The V gene lost 2 bases and the J gene lost 2 bases, with 8 bases spanning the gap. Germline CDR1 and CDR2: MDHEN and SYDVKM. This CDR3 is built from 14 residues. This CDR3 is CASSLDSSTDTQYF. CDR3 nucleotide sequence: TGTGCCAGCAGTTTAGACTCCTCCACAGATACGCAGTATTTT.

V usage is TRBV28 and J usage is TRBJ1-2, with D unresolved. CDR3 length: 11 amino acids. V lost 4 bases and J lost 5, with 5 bases in between. Germline CDR1 reads MDHEN; CDR2 reads SYDVKM. The CDR3 sequence is CASSSYYGYTF. DNA for the CDR3: TGTGCCAGCAGTTCCTATTATGGCTACACCTTC.

V and J are TRBV5-1 and TRBJ1-2, with D tentatively TRBD1 (6 bases). The V and J ends lost 7 bases and 0 bases respectively, with 16 bases between them. The CDR3 loop spans 15 amino acids. The germline gives CDR1 SGHRS, CDR2 YFSETQ. The CDR3 DNA follows: TGCGCCAGCTCATCAGGGGCCCGAACTAACTATGGCTACACCTTC. Translating it yields CASSSGARTNYGYTF.

A few counts support this clone. The V and J genes are TRBV13 and TRBJ1-1; TRBD1 matches at 7 bases. CDR3 length equals 15 residues. The V segment lost 2 bases and the J segment 8 bases; nucleotides outside the gene matches: 11. Per germline, CDR1 PRHDT and CDR2 FYEKMQ (reference sequence). CDR3 DNA: TGTGCCAGCAGCTTACCGCGGACAGGCGGCGGGGAAGCTTTCTTT. This encodes CASSLPRTGGGEAFF.

The V call is TRBV7-2, the J call TRBJ2-5; 12 bases fit TRBD2. The germline gives CDR1 SGHTA, CDR2 FQGNSA. The CDR3 extends over 16 amino acids. V was pared by 5 bases and J by 4 bases, with 8 bases of the junction left unmatched. DNA for the CDR3: TGTGCCAGCAGCCGCAATGTGGGACTAGCGGGAGAGACCCAGTACTTC. Translated: CASSRNVGLAGETQYF.

This clone was detected only a few times. The rearrangement uses TRBV4-2 and TRBJ2-7, with 9 bases aligning to TRBD1. This CDR3 is built from 14 residues. CDR1 and CDR2 from the germline V gene are LGHNA and YNFKEQ. V lost 4 bases and J lost 7; bases outside the gene matches: 8. In nucleotides, the CDR3 is TGTGCCAGCAGCCGCTTGGGACAGGGTCAAGAGCAGTACTTC. Encoded protein: CASSRLGQGQEQYF.

This clone was counted between two and nine times. The chain recombines TRBV28 with TRBJ1-2; possibly TRBD1 for D (5 bases). Trimming removed 4 bases at V and 8 bases at J, with 8 bases between. Germline V CDR1 and CDR2: MDHEN, SYDVKM. The CDR3 has 11 amino acids. The CDR3 coding sequence is TGTGCCAGCAGTTCGGAGGGGGGCTACACCTTC. Translated, it gives CASSSEGGYTF.

This clone showed up just a few times. The rearrangement joins TRBV6-5 to TRBJ2-7; 9 positions match TRBD2. CDR1 is MNHEY, CDR2 SVGAGI, per germline. After removal of 6 bases from V and 2 bases from J, the junction contained 8 bases not matched to a gene. There are 15 residues in the CDR3. CDR3 amino acids: CASRITSGSTYEQYF. CDR3 coding DNA: TGTGCCAGCAGAATCACTAGCGGGTCGACCTACGAGCAGTACTTC.

Comment on this clone: Within the sample, other DNA sequences also encode this same CDR3. V and J are TRBV10-3 and TRBJ1-1; TRBD1 matches at 9 bases. J lost 2 bases, V lost 7 bases, and 5 bases had no gene match. The CDR3 sequence is 14 residues long. Germline V gene data show CDR1 as ENHRY and CDR2 as SYGVKD. As DNA, the CDR3 is TGTGCCATCAAGCCGGGACAGGGAAACACTGAAGCTTTCTTT. Its translation: CAIKPGQGNTEAFF.

This chain links TRBV5-4 with TRBJ2-3, with D possibly being TRBD2 (5 bases). From germline, CDR1 is SGHNT and CDR2 YYREEE (reference sequence). V lost 3 bases and J lost 2, with 10 bases in between. The CDR3 length is 14 residues. CDR3: CASSSTTSTDTQYF. The CDR3 bases are TGTGCCAGCAGCTCGACTACGTCCACAGATACGCAGTATTTT.

V and J are TRBV19 and TRBJ1-4; D not resolved. The germline V and J ends were trimmed by 4 bases and 6 bases, with 15 bases remaining between them. CDR1 LNHDA and CDR2 SQIVND come from the germline V gene (reference sequence). CDR3 size: 15 residues. CDR3 in DNA: TGTGCCAGTAGTAAAAGGACGGCGCGGGATGAAAAACTGTTTTTT. Amino acid sequence: CASSKRTARDEKLFF.

This clone was found a few times. The CDR3 DNA follows: TGTGCCACCAGCACCACGAACCTAAAGGCTGGGGACAGGGGGACCTACGAGCAGTACTTC. This codes for CATSTTNLKAGDRGTYEQYF. The chain couples TRBV15 to TRBJ2-7; 11 bases match TRBD1. V lost 4 bases to trimming and J lost 2 bases; unmatched junction nucleotides: 19. The CDR3 totals 20 residues. Germline CDR1 reads LNHNV; CDR2 reads YYDKDF (reference sequence).

This CDR3 reads CASSLPPGETYGYTF. In DNA form, the CDR3 reads TGTGCCAGCAGCTTGCCACCAGGGGAGACCTATGGCTACACCTTC. V and J are TRBV7-2 and TRBJ1-2, with a possible D match to TRBD1 (6 bases). Germline V CDR1 and CDR2: SGHTA, FQGNSA. The V end lost 3 bases, the J end lost 4 bases, and 15 bases lay between the germline ends. The CDR3 consists of 15 residues.

The chain carries TRBV30 and TRBJ2-1, with D perhaps TRBD2 (6 bases). The germline V and J ends were trimmed by 2 bases and 13 bases, with 18 bases remaining between them. The CDR3 has 13 amino acids. Germline CDR1 is GTSNPN and CDR2 is SVGIG (reference sequence). The CDR3 region has the DNA TGTGCCTGGAGTATGGGCGAGCGGGCGTTTCAGTTCTTC. Its translation: CAWSMGERAFQFF.

The table lists this clone with a few counts. The chain carries TRBV28 and TRBJ2-1; 9 nucleotides line up with TRBD2. CDR1 and CDR2 from the germline V gene are MDHEN and SYDVKM. This CDR3 region has 14 residues. The J segment lost 3 bases and the V segment lost 5 bases, leaving 2 bases of the junction unmatched. The CDR3 DNA follows: TGTGCCAGCAGTCTAGCGGGACTCTACAATGAGCAGTTCTTC. Its translation: CASSLAGLYNEQFF. The entire variable domain, with the rest obtained from reference TRBV28 and TRBJ2-1, is as follows: DVKVTQSSRYLVKRTGEKVFLECVQDMDHENMFWYRQDPGLGLRLIYFSYDVKMKEKGDIPEGYSVSREKKERFSLILESASTNQTSMYLCASSLAGLYNEQFFGPGTRLTVL.

This clone was detected a few times. The chain recombines TRBV19 with TRBJ1-4; TRBD1 agrees at 8 bases. The germline CDR1 and CDR2 sequences are LNHDA and SQIVND (reference sequence). After removal of 5 bases from V and 7 bases from J, the junction contained 9 bases not matched to a gene. CDR3 length: 15 amino acids. The DNA for the CDR3 is TGTGCCAGTAGTTTCCACAGGGGGTCGTCTGAAAAACTGTTTTTT. Residues: CASSFHRGSSEKLFF.

The V and J genes are TRBV7-3 and TRBJ1-2; TRBD1 matches 7 bases. Per germline, CDR1 SGHTA and CDR2 FQGTGA. The CDR3 runs to 15 residues. J gave up 7 bases and V 6 bases, and 14 bases lay outside the gene matches. In DNA form, the CDR3 reads TGTGCCAGCAGTTCACAGGGGTCGCCGTCGGGTGGCTACACCTTC. It translates to CASSSQGSPSGGYTF. The variable domain in full, with the rest retrieved from reference TRBV7-3 and TRBJ1-2, is GAGVSQTPSNKVTEKGKYVELRCDPISGHTALYWYRQSLGQGPEFLIYFQGTGAADDSGLPNDRFFAVRPEGSVSTLKIQRTERGDSAVYLCASSSQGSPSGGYTFGSGTRLTVV.

This chain joins TRBV30 and TRBJ2-5; 7 positions agree with TRBD1. The J call could be wrong; TRBJ2-7 is a better fit for the DNA end. Germline V gene lookup returns CDR1 GTSNPN and CDR2 SVGIG (reference sequence). The CDR3 extends over 13 amino acids. The chain's CDR3 is CACRQGGFYEQYF. CDR3 DNA sequence: TGTGCCTGTAGACAGGGCGGGTTCTACGAGCAGTACTTC.

This clone has just a few counts. The chain joins TRBV7-2 to TRBJ2-7, with TRBD2 as a possible D gene (8 bases). The CDR3 consists of 17 residues. Per the germline V gene, CDR1 is SGHTA and CDR2 is FQGNSA. Trimming pared 1 base from V and 2 bases from J, leaving 18 bases between. In DNA form, the CDR3 reads TGTGCCAGCAGCTTAGTCCGGGGGGGGACAGCAGCCTACGAGCAGTACTTC. Amino acid sequence: CASSLVRGGTAAYEQYF.

This clone was counted only a few times. The chain carries TRBV5-1 and TRBJ1-1; D is possibly TRBD1 (5 bases). CDR1 and CDR2 (germline): SGHRS, YFSETQ. Deletions cut 4 bases from V and 6 bases from J, with 10 bases between. CDR3 length equals 12 residues. CDR3 sequence reads: CASSLDSPEAFF. The DNA for the CDR3 is TGCGCCAGCAGCCTCGACAGCCCTGAAGCTTTCTTT.